The subject of this entry is one TCR beta chain. Study processing details: How many nucleated cells were present was estimated from reference gene primer amplification. The protocol was immunoSEQ multiplex PCR, while the TCRdb copy is restricted to in-frame clones and leaves out a portion. V, J and clone size are taken as reported in that table, and D and trimming were inferred from the DNA itself. The data show about 170,000 clones, approximately 87% seen once. The sample originates from a study of blood T cell repertoires in COVID-19. Study background: The study drew acute and convalescent COVID-19 samples from the United States, Italy and Spain. Sample material is recorded as cDNA or gDNA derived from T cells, B-cell-depleted T cells, or PBMCs.

Patients from Seattle were sampled longitudinally, starting during active infection. Germline V gene lookup returns CDR1 SGHTA and CDR2 FQGNSA. The CDR3 covers 14 residues. V was trimmed by 1 base and J by 2 bases, leaving 8 bases between them. This receptor was taken from a woman aged 55-69 years with COVID-19, enrolled during active disease. Sample: peripheral blood. The chain couples TRBV7-2 to TRBJ2-5; D remains unclear. CDR3 sequence (DNA): TGTGCCAGCAGCTTAGACCCCAGGCAAGAGACCCAGTACTTC. Amino acids: CASSLDPRQETQYF. Supplemented by reference TRBV7-2 and TRBJ2-5, the full variable domain reads GAGVSQSPSNKVTEKGKDVELRCDPISGHTALYWYRQSLGQGLEFLIYFQGNSAPDKSGLPSDRFSAERTGGSVSTLTIQRTQQEDSAVYLCASSLDPRQETQYFGPGTRLLVL.